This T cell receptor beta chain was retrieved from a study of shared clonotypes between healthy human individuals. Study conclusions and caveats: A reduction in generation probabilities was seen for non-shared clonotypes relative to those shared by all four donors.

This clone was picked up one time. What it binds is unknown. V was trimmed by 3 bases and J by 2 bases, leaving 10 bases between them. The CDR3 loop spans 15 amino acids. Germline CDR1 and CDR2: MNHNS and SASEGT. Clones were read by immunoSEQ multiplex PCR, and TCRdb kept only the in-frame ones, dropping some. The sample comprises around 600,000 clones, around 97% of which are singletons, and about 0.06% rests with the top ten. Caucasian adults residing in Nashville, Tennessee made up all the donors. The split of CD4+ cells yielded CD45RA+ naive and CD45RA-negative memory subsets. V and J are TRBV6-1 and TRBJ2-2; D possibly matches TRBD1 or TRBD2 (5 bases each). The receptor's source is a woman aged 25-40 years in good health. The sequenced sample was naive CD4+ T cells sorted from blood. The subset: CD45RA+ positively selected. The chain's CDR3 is CASSDGTVNTGELFF. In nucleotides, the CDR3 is TGTGCCAGCAGTGACGGGACGGTTAACACCGGGGAGCTGTTTTTT.